These 28 T cell receptor beta chains originate from one sample sequenced in a study of T cells in Graves' hyperthyroidism and ophthalmopathy. TCR beta CDR3 region amplification was performed from RNA transcripts. TCR CDR3 underwent first-round RT-PCR with the HTBI primer set. TCRdb passed the multiplex PCR reads through MiXCR, listing each CDR3 protein once. The sample has about 340,000 distinct CDR3 sequences, over 15% seen once. Sequencing was performed on blood. The receptors were gathered from a woman aged 50 to 65 with Graves' hyperthyroidism.

This clonotype turned up a few times. V usage is TRBV2 and J usage is TRBJ2-2; D not resolved. The CDR3 has 13 residues. Trimming removed 4 bases from V and 2 bases from J, with 5 bases in between. Germline V CDR1 and CDR2: SNHLY, FYNNEI. This chain's CDR3 is CASSVINTGELFF. As DNA, the CDR3 is TGTGCCAGCAGTGTCATAAACACCGGGGAGCTGTTTTTT. Using reference TRBV2 and TRBJ2-2 for the parts outside the CDR3, the full variable domain is EPEVTQTPSHQVTQMGQEVILRCVPISNHLYFYWYRQILGQKVEFLVSFYNNEISEKSEIFDDQFSVERPDGSNFTLKIRSTKLEDSAMYFCASSVINTGELFFGEGSRLTVL.

The chain recombines TRBV19 with TRBJ2-7, with D possibly being TRBD1 (6 bases). The germline gives CDR1 LNHDA, CDR2 SQIVND (reference sequence). Trimming pared 3 bases from V and 0 bases from J, leaving 12 bases between. The CDR3 has 15 residues. CDR3 loop: CASSMIQGSSYEQYF. The DNA of the CDR3 is TGTGCCAGTAGTATGATTCAGGGGAGCTCCTACGAGCAGTACTTC.

This clonotype was counted a few times. J is TRBJ2-7 and V is TRBV20-1, with D unresolved. Germline assignment: CDR1 DFQATT and CDR2 SNEGSKA (reference sequence). CDR3 size: 14 residues. Trimming shortened V by 6 bases and J by 2 bases, and 17 bases separated the two germline ends. The DNA for the CDR3 is TGCAGTGCCTACCCCCCCAGTAGGACCTACGAGCAGTACTTC. The encoded protein is CSAYPPSRTYEQYF.

This clonotype occurred many times. The gene calls are TRBV3-1 and TRBJ2-3; 11 bases align to TRBD2. V lost 5 bases and J lost 4; bases outside the gene matches: 2. Germline CDR1 reads LGHDT; CDR2 reads YNNKEL (reference sequence). The CDR3 is made up of 14 amino acids. CDR3 in DNA: TGTGCCAGCAGCACTAGCGGGAGTCCAGATACGCAGTATTTT. As protein: CASSTSGSPDTQYF.

CDR3 sequence: CASSYLAGTGYGYTF. CDR3 sequence (DNA): TGTGCCAGCAGTTACTTGGCCGGGACAGGCTATGGCTACACCTTC. This sequence joins TRBV6-9 and TRBJ1-2; TRBD1 aligns across 8 bases. This CDR3 contains 15 residues. V gave up 3 bases and J gave up 4 bases; unmatched junction bases: 7. CDR1 and CDR2 (germline): MNHGY, SVAAGI.

The chain carries TRBV5-6 and TRBJ2-5; D gene unclear. The germline gives CDR1 SGHDT, CDR2 YYEEEE. This CDR3 has 13 residues. The V end lost 2 bases, the J end lost 2 bases, and 7 bases lay between the germline ends. CDR3 residues: CASSFDPQETQYF. The CDR3 nucleotides are TGTGCCAGCAGCTTTGATCCACAAGAGACCCAGTACTTC.

The J gene is TRBJ2-1, the V gene TRBV20-1; D is perhaps TRBD2 (5 bases). The germline V and J ends were trimmed by 5 bases and 4 bases, with 18 bases remaining between them. There are 15 residues in the CDR3. The germline gives CDR1 DFQATT, CDR2 SNEGSKA (reference sequence). The CDR3 DNA sequence: TGCAGTGCTCCGCGTTTGGGGAGCAGTTACAATGAGCAGTTCTTC. It codes for CSAPRLGSSYNEQFF.

In its sample, this clonotype was seen many times. V and J are TRBV27 and TRBJ1-5; TRBD1 is a possible D gene (6 bases). The CDR3 consists of 14 residues. Between the trimmed V and J ends, which lost 3 bases and 7 bases, there was a span of 13 bases. Germline V CDR1 and CDR2: MNHEY, SMNVEV (reference sequence). CDR3 residues: CASSFVGALQPQHF. CDR3 coding DNA: TGTGCCAGCAGTTTTGTGGGGGCATTGCAGCCCCAGCATTTT.

Many counts were recorded for this clonotype. The rearrangement uses TRBV7-9 and TRBJ2-5, with no clear D. CDR3 length: 13 residues. Germline-derived CDR1 and CDR2 are SEHNR and FQNEAQ (reference sequence). The V gene lost 3 bases and the J gene lost 2 bases, with 7 bases spanning the gap. CDR3 DNA sequence: TGTGCCAGCAGCTTTTTGGGTCAAGAGACCCAGTACTTC. This translates into CASSFLGQETQYF.

The table lists this clonotype with many counts. The CDR3 coding sequence is TGCAGTGCTAGAGCACAGCTAGCGGCGGGGAATGAGCAGTTCTTC. The encoded protein is CSARAQLAAGNEQFF. The chain joins TRBV20-1 to TRBJ2-1; 7 nucleotides align to TRBD2. The V segment lost 1 base and the J segment 7 bases; nucleotides outside the gene matches: 10. CDR1 and CDR2 (germline): DFQATT, SNEGSKA (reference sequence). The CDR3 consists of 15 residues.

The rearrangement links TRBV7-2 to TRBJ2-1, with 11 bases matching TRBD2. The V gene end was trimmed by 5 bases and the J gene end by 9 bases; junction bases not matched to a gene: 15. Per the germline V gene, CDR1 is SGHTA and CDR2 is FQGNSA. This CDR3 has 17 amino acids. This chain's CDR3 is CASSQDLAGGVLSEQFF. In DNA, the CDR3 is TGTGCCAGCAGCCAGGACCTAGCGGGAGGAGTGTTGAGTGAGCAGTTCTTC. The full variable domain, rest sourced from reference TRBV7-2 and TRBJ2-1, is GAGVSQSPSNKVTEKGKDVELRCDPISGHTALYWYRQSLGQGLEFLIYFQGNSAPDKSGLPSDRFSAERTGGSVSTLTIQRTQQEDSAVYLCASSQDLAGGVLSEQFFGPGTRLTVL.

This clonotype was detected only a few times. The rearrangement links TRBV7-9 to TRBJ2-2; weak D call: TRBD2 (6 bases). This CDR3 has 15 amino acids. Germline CDR1 and CDR2: SEHNR and FQNEAQ (reference sequence). V was clipped by 3 bases and J by 4 bases, with 12 bases between them. The CDR3 bases are TGTGCCAGCAGCTTCGGACTGGGGGGCACCGGGGAGCTGTTTTTT. It yields the protein CASSFGLGGTGELFF.

Note on this clonotype: The junction does not match germline at one end; this may be a read error. This rearrangement joins TRBV28 to TRBJ2-2; D unresolved. CDR1 is MDHEN and CDR2 is SYDVKM in the germline V gene. The CDR3 length is 15 residues. The CDR3 nucleotides are TGTGTCAGCAGCCTACTCAGCGAGAACACCGGGGAGCTGTTTTTT. Its protein product is CVSSLLSENTGELFF.

In this sample, this clonotype turned up a few times. This chain links TRBV10-3 with TRBJ2-2; D ambiguous. The V and J ends lost 10 bases and 4 bases respectively, with 10 bases between them. The CDR3 runs 12 residues. Looked up from germline, CDR1 is ENHRY and CDR2 is SYGVKD. For the CDR3, the DNA is TGTGCCACCAGAAAAAGCACCGGGGAGCTGTTTTTT. This translates into CATRKSTGELFF.

This clonotype was seen repeatedly, ten times or more. The V and J genes are TRBV11-2 and TRBJ1-1; D may be TRBD1 (5 bases). From germline, CDR1 is SGHAT and CDR2 FQNNGV. There are 15 residues in the CDR3. V lost 2 bases, J lost 3 bases, and 13 bases lay in between. The CDR3 sequence: CASSLLAGGDTEAFF. CDR3 in DNA: TGTGCCAGCAGCTTACTGGCCGGGGGGGACACTGAAGCTTTCTTT.

This clonotype was recorded many times. Written as DNA, the CDR3 is TGTGCCAGCAGCTTAGAACTAAACGTCGCCGAGACCCAGTACTTC. It codes for CASSLELNVAETQYF. This chain connects TRBV7-8 to TRBJ2-5; D is ambiguous. This CDR3 has 15 residues. Trimming removed 1 base at V and 5 bases at J, with 14 bases between. The germline CDR1 and CDR2 sequences are SGHVS and FQNEAQ.

This clonotype occurred many times. V usage is TRBV2 and J usage is TRBJ2-7; 9 bases are a match to TRBD2. Germline values: CDR1 SNHLY, CDR2 FYNNEI. This CDR3 spans 14 amino acids. V gave up 6 bases and J gave up 2 bases; unmatched junction bases: 5. The CDR3 nucleotides are TGTGCCAGCAGACGCGGGGGGGGGGCCTACGAGCAGTACTTC. Translated, it gives CASRRGGGAYEQYF.

This clonotype came up many times. The rearrangement uses TRBV6-1 and TRBJ1-1; the D is unclear. Trimming shortened V by 7 bases and J by 3 bases, and 9 bases separated the two germline ends. Germline V gene data show CDR1 as MNHNS and CDR2 as SASEGT. The CDR3 is 12 amino acids. The chain's CDR3 is CASTQRDTEAFF. CDR3 nucleotide sequence: TGTGCCAGCACCCAACGGGACACTGAAGCTTTCTTT.

The table lists this clonotype with a few counts. This chain joins TRBV3-1 and TRBJ2-1; tentative D call: TRBD1 (6 bases). V gave up 0 bases and J gave up 14 bases, with 14 bases separating them. The CDR3 is made up of 13 amino acids. Germline lookup yields CDR1 LGHDT and CDR2 YNNKEL (reference sequence). The CDR3 nucleotides read TGTGCCAGCAGCCAAGATTACGGGGCAGGGGAGTTCTTC. Its protein is CASSQDYGAGEFF.

This clonotype showed up many times. CDR3 sequence reads: CASEGWDRPDTQYF. The CDR3 nucleotides read TGTGCCAGCGAAGGGTGGGACAGGCCAGATACGCAGTATTTT. V gene TRBV28 combines with J gene TRBJ2-3, with TRBD1 matching over 8 bases. Germline CDR1 and CDR2: MDHEN and SYDVKM. J lost 4 bases, V lost 8 bases, and 8 bases had no gene match. The CDR3 contains 14 residues.

The rearrangement links TRBV14 to TRBJ2-2; TRBD1 or TRBD2 may be the D gene (6 bases each). Germline V CDR1 and CDR2: SGHDN, FVKESK. This CDR3 contains 15 residues. V was cut by 3 bases and J by 6 bases, with 14 bases left in between. The CDR3 DNA is TGTGCCAGCAGCCACCCCGGACGGGGGCCCGGGGAGCTGTTTTTT. Its translation: CASSHPGRGPGELFF.

This clonotype was seen more than once but under ten times. This chain joins TRBV5-1 and TRBJ1-2; 7 nucleotides agree with TRBD1. CDR3 length equals 14 residues. Germline V gene sequence: CDR1 SGHRS, CDR2 YFSETQ. V shed 4 bases, J shed 3 bases, and the junction held 6 bases outside the gene matches. The CDR3: CASSLQGWDYGYTF. DNA of the CDR3: TGCGCCAGCAGCCTACAGGGGTGGGACTATGGCTACACCTTC.

V gene TRBV6-2 or TRBV6-3 combines with J gene TRBJ2-7; 9 bases are shared with TRBD1. The CDR3 is 14 amino acids. In germline, CDR1 is MNHEY, CDR2 SVGEGT. V lost 7 bases, J lost 2 bases, and 6 bases stayed unmatched. The CDR3 sequence: CASTGTGTTYEQYF. CDR3 sequence (DNA): TGTGCCAGCACGGGGACAGGGACCACCTACGAGCAGTACTTC.

The gene calls are TRBV19 and TRBJ2-1; D not certain. The CDR3 extends over 15 amino acids. Trimming removed 3 bases from V and 0 bases from J, with 9 bases in between. Per germline, CDR1 LNHDA and CDR2 SQIVND (reference sequence). The CDR3: CASSIDGSSYNEQFF. The CDR3 DNA is TGTGCCAGTAGTATTGACGGTAGCTCCTACAATGAGCAGTTCTTC. Based on the CDR3 plus reference TRBV19 and TRBJ2-1, the full variable domain is DGGITQSPKYLFRKEGQNVTLSCEQNLNHDAMYWYRQDPGQGLRLIYYSQIVNDFQKGDIAEGYSVSREKKESFPLTVTSAQKNPTAFYLCASSIDGSSYNEQFFGPGTRLTVL.

This clonotype was detected a few times. This chain uses TRBV20-1 with TRBJ2-3; 11 bases match TRBD2. The germline V gene encodes CDR1 DFQATT and CDR2 SNEGSKA (reference sequence). The trim removed 0 bases at V and 6 bases at J, leaving 2 bases unmatched. This CDR3 is built from 14 residues. The CDR3 DNA reads as TGCAGTGCTAGAGACCGGACTAGCGGGGATACGCAGTATTTT. It specifies CSARDRTSGDTQYF.

Only a few counts were recorded for this clonotype. The genes are TRBV4-1 and TRBJ2-1, with D maybe TRBD2 (6 bases). The CDR3 contains 18 residues. Germline values: CDR1 MGHRA, CDR2 YSYEKL. V dropped 1 base and J dropped 4 bases, with 20 bases sitting between them. Here the CDR3 DNA reads TGCGCCAGCAGCCAAGTGGCTAGCGACACCCTTAATTACAATGAGCAGTTCTTC. Its protein product is CASSQVASDTLNYNEQFF.

This clonotype was counted ten times or more. V is TRBV27 and J is TRBJ2-1; unclear D gene. The germline V gene has CDR1 MNHEY and CDR2 SMNVEV (reference sequence). The CDR3 is 15 amino acids. V shed 1 base and J shed 5 bases, with 12 bases lying between them. CDR3 amino acids: CASSLFPPGHNEQFF. The CDR3 DNA reads as TGTGCCAGCAGTTTATTTCCTCCAGGCCACAATGAGCAGTTCTTC.

This clonotype was counted many times. The rearrangement uses TRBV7-8 and TRBJ1-1; D remains ambiguous. The CDR3 sequence is 14 residues long. Looked up from germline, CDR1 is SGHVS and CDR2 is FQNEAQ. The ends were cut back, 2 bases at V and 0 bases at J, with 7 bases in the middle. Here the CDR3 DNA reads TGTGCCAGCAGCTTAAGGCCCTTGAACACTGAAGCTTTCTTT. It translates to CASSLRPLNTEAFF.